This T cell receptor beta chain was obtained from a study of blood T cell repertoires in COVID-19 (dated by TCRdb to 2019 to 2021). About the investigation overall: Samples from collaborators originated in the United States, Italy and Spain and spanned both the acute and convalescent phases of COVID-19. The samples were drawn from two sources: the first 160 participants of the ongoing ImmuneRACE study, and over 1,000 subjects contributed by 6 global collaborators. Nearly every sample came with metadata listing a de-identified subject ID, COVID-19 status, age in years and sex. Where available, HLA class I and class II types were taken from metadata supplied by the sample provider and were not determined by assay-based typing. The material from the prospective study consisted of cDNA or gDNA derived from T cells, B-cell-depleted T cells, or PBMCs. The repertoires were made available in a free public database intended to serve as a resource for research on the immune response to SARS-CoV-2. Subjects who had been exposed to COVID-19, were actively infected with it, or had recovered from it provided the deeply sampled blood TCRbeta repertoires that made up the dataset.

TCRbeta CDR3 regions were amplified from genomic DNA using the immunoSEQ Assay, a bias-controlled multiplex PCR. The authors' pipeline ran thus. The number of nucleated cells in each sample was estimated by amplification of reference gene primers within the assay. Sequence reads were collapsed and filtered to measure the absolute abundance of every unique TCRbeta CDR3 rearrangement. For each sample, productive Simpson clonality was calculated by taking the square root of Simpson's diversity index across productive rearrangements. TCRdb holds this immuneACCESS table with in-frame rearrangements only. Some clones are missing; in checked studies, unresolved V genes explain under half, and the rest has no known cause. From that table come the V and J calls and clone size; the DNA was used to work out D and trimming. This sample is represented by some 300,000 clones; roughly 90% of them were singletons. The ten largest clones represent 10% to 15% of the sample.

For this clone: Its antigen target is currently unknown. No clone much larger than this one lies a single base away; base qualities are absent.

The CDR3 runs 14 amino acids, cysteine and phenylalanine included. Of all the DNA, just the CDR3 is kept, 42 bases in frame from base 1. For CDR1 and CDR2, the germline V gene (reference sequence) lists GTSNPN and SVGIG. Relative to germline, V is missing 1 base and J is missing 7 bases, with 8 bases of the junction outside any gene match. One collaborating source in Seattle enrolled patients during active infection and followed them longitudinally through the course of disease. Each collaborating institution followed its own protocols to collect whole blood in K2EDTA tubes. For TCRbeta analysis, collaborators shipped samples in one of three forms: frozen whole blood, isolated PBMCs, or DNA extracted from either of those sample types. The research as a whole found: The amount of clinical and demographic metadata varied by source and participant and was provided uncurated.

The rearranged chain carries TRBV30 and TRBJ1-2; 8 bases in the junction line up with TRBD1. Sequenced sample: peripheral blood. The sequence came from a woman in her seventies with COVID-19, enrolled during active disease. The nucleotide sequence is TGTGCCTGGAGTGAAGGCAGGGGGCGCGTTGGCTACACCTTC. It is translated as CAWSEGRGRVGYTF.